The rows below give T cell receptor beta chains drawn from one sample of a study of T cells in Graves' hyperthyroidism and ophthalmopathy. Via MiXCR, TCRdb re-called the multiplex PCR reads, giving one row per CDR3 protein. The sample consists of 45,000 to 55,000 distinct CDR3 sequences, less than 65% of them appearing once. Sample: peripheral blood or thyroid tissue (not recorded which). These receptors originate from a man younger than 35 with Graves' hyperthyroidism. Each CDR3 is given with its conserved first and last residue. D genes are given only for firm matches. Where a row states a size, it is once, few, many or the class of an expanded clone; other rows omit it.

TRBD2	NA	TRBV20-1	TRBJ2-7	TGCAGTGCTGGAACTAGCGGGAGGGCCGGCGAGCAGTACTTC	CSAGTSGRAGEQYF
NA	few	TRBV15	TRBJ1-2	TGTGCCACCAGCGAAATTGCGGGGTACTATGGCTACACCTTC	CATSEIAGYYGYTF
NA	NA	TRBV7-9	TRBJ2-7	TGTGCCAGCAGCTTAGCTATAGGGACGGAAGAGCAGTACTTC	CASSLAIGTEEQYF
NA	NA	TRBV7-3	TRBJ2-5	TGTGCCAGCAGTCCTAAGGGTGGGCAAGAGACCCAGTACTTC	CASSPKGGQETQYF
NA	many	TRBV7-9	TRBJ1-1	TGTGCCAGCAGCTTATTGTGGGGACAAGACACTGAAGCTTTCTTT	CASSLLWGQDTEAFF
NA	NA	TRBV7-2	TRBJ1-2	TGTGCCAGCAGCTTCCTTTTACGACAGTCTTTATACTACACCTTC	CASSFLLRQSLYYTF
NA	many	TRBV7-2	TRBJ2-3	TGTGCCAGCAGCCTAGGGGCAGGGGCTCGCACAGATACGCAGTATTTT	CASSLGAGARTDTQYF
NA	NA	TRBV7-2	TRBJ1-5	TGTGCCAGCACGGACACCTATCAGCCCCAGCATTTT	CASTDTYQPQHF
NA	NA	TRBV2	TRBJ1-4	TGTGCCAGCAGTGAAACGGGGGGGTCTAATGAAAAACTGTTTTTT	CASSETGGSNEKLFF
TRBD2	many	TRBV7-9	TRBJ2-7	TGTGCCAGCAGCTACACTAGCGGGAGACTCAACGAGCAGTACTTC	CASSYTSGRLNEQYF
NA	NA	TRBV2	TRBJ1-6	TGTGCCAGCAGTGAATCGGTTGAACCCCTCCACTTT	CASSESVEPLHF
TRBD1	many	TRBV2	TRBJ2-7	TGTGCCAGCGTCAGGGGGTCCTACGAGCAGTACTTC	CASVRGSYEQYF
NA	many	TRBV19	TRBJ1-2	TGTGCCAGTAGTATCCAGACAACGGGAATAAATTTTAACTATGGCTACACCTTC	CASSIQTTGINFNYGYTF
TRBD1	NA	TRBV10-3	TRBJ1-5	TGTGCCATCAGTGAGAAGGGGGCTCGCAATCAGCCCCAGCATTTT	CAISEKGARNQPQHF
NA	few	TRBV20-1	TRBJ2-5	TGCAGTGCCAGAACCCCAGGAGAGACCCAGTACTTC	CSARTPGETQYF
NA	NA	TRBV29-1	TRBJ1-4	TGCAGCGTGAGGCCCGGGACTAGCGGGAATGAAAAACTGTTTTTT	CSVRPGTSGNEKLFF
TRBD2	many	TRBV3-1	TRBJ2-2	TGTGCCAGCAGCGCTATAGCGGGAGGGGAGCTGTTTTTT	CASSAIAGGELFF
TRBD2	NA	TRBV7-2	TRBJ2-7	TGTGCCAGCAGCCGCTGGACTAGCGGGGTATACGAGCAGTACTTC	CASSRWTSGVYEQYF
TRBD1	NA	TRBV29-1	TRBJ2-7	TGCAGCGCAACCGGGACAGGGTCCTACGAGCAGTACTTC	CSATGTGSYEQYF
TRBD2	NA	TRBV7-8	TRBJ2-5	TGTGCCAGCAGCTTCACGACTAGCGGGAAAGAGACCCAGTACTTC	CASSFTTSGKETQYF
NA	medium-sized	TRBV5-1	TRBJ1-1	TGCGCCAGCAGCTCGCACTTGCGTAACACTGAAGCTTTCTTT	CASSSHLRNTEAFF
TRBD1	NA	TRBV5-1	TRBJ1-1	TGCGCCAGCAGCCCTGGGACAGGGGTGAAGACGGGCACTGAAGCTTTCTTT	CASSPGTGVKTGTEAFF
TRBD1	NA	TRBV29-1	TRBJ1-1	TGCAGCGTTGGAGACAGGGGCGGCTCTGAAGCTTTCTTT	CSVGDRGGSEAFF
NA	many	TRBV27	TRBJ2-7	TGTGCCAGCAGTTTCCGACCGGGGAACGAGCAGTACTTC	CASSFRPGNEQYF
NA	many	TRBV7-2	TRBJ1-1	TGTGCCAGCAGCTTAGCCCGGGGCCTCATGAACACTGAAGCTTTCTTT	CASSLARGLMNTEAFF
TRBD1	NA	TRBV29-1	TRBJ2-5	TGCAGCGTTGAGCAGGGACAGGGGCCTTACTTC	CSVEQGQGPYF
NA	NA	TRBV29-1	TRBJ1-2	TGCAGCGCCAGCAGCCAGATGGGACTCTATGGCTACGCCTTC	CSASSQMGLYGYAF
NA	NA	TRBV4-3	TRBJ2-3	TGCGCCAGCAGCCAAGGACTAGGCTCAGATACGCAGTATTTT	CASSQGLGSDTQYF
NA	many	TRBV6-2/TRBV6-3	TRBJ1-6	TGTGCCAGCAGAAGAGGAGATTCACCCCTCCACTTT	CASRRGDSPLHF
TRBD2	many	TRBV20-1	TRBJ2-7	TGCAGTGCTAGAGATTGGACTAGCGGGTACGAGCAGTACTTC	CSARDWTSGYEQYF
TRBD1	NA	TRBV7-9	TRBJ2-5	TGTGCCAGCAGCCAGGGACAGGGGCTCCGAGAGACCCAGTACTTC	CASSQGQGLRETQYF
NA	NA	TRBV20-1	TRBJ2-7	TGCAGTGCAAAAGCTCGACAGGACCGTTACGAGCAGTACTTC	CSAKARQDRYEQYF
NA	medium-sized	TRBV7-8	TRBJ2-7	TGTGCCAGCAGCCCGGGGATGGTCTACGAGCAGTACTTC	CASSPGMVYEQYF
NA	NA	TRBV15	TRBJ1-1	TGTGCCACCAGCAGAGATTTTGGGGTTGAAGCTTTCTTT	CATSRDFGVEAFF
TRBD1	NA	TRBV7-2	TRBJ2-7	TGTGCCAGCAGCTTTGGACAGGGACCCTACGAGCAGTACTTC	CASSFGQGPYEQYF
TRBD2	NA	TRBV20-1	TRBJ2-2	TGCAGTGCTAGCGGTGGACTAGCGGGGGCTTCGAACACCGGGGAGCTGTTTTTT	CSASGGLAGASNTGELFF
NA	NA	TRBV12-3/TRBV12-4	TRBJ1-6	TGTGCCAGCAGCCGAACGGAGCGGGATTCACCCCTCCACTTT	CASSRTERDSPLHF
NA	NA	TRBV2	TRBJ1-2	TGTGCCAGCAGCTCTCGGGACTATGGCTACACCTTC	CASSSRDYGYTF
NA	once	TRBV20-1	TRBJ1-5	TGCAGTGCTAGAGTAGGGGTTATGTCGGGACCACAGCCCCAGCATTTT	CSARVGVMSGPQPQHF
TRBD1	many	TRBV6-1	TRBJ2-2	TGTGCCAGCAGTGTGACAGGGGGCGACACCGGGGAGCTGTTTTTT	CASSVTGGDTGELFF
TRBD1	NA	TRBV7-2	TRBJ2-7	TGTGCCAGCAGGTCTGGGACAGGGAGCTCCTACGAGCAGTACTTC	CASRSGTGSSYEQYF
TRBD1	NA	TRBV2	TRBJ2-7	TGTGCCAGCAGGACGGGGACAGGGGCCTACGAGCAGTACTTC	CASRTGTGAYEQYF
TRBD2	NA	TRBV15	TRBJ2-7	TGTGCCACCAGCCCCCGGACTAGCGGACCCTACGAGCAGTACTTC	CATSPRTSGPYEQYF
TRBD1	NA	TRBV19	TRBJ1-6	TGTGCCACTTCGTCGGGACAGCTCAATTCACCCCTCCACTTT	CATSSGQLNSPLHF
TRBD2	NA	TRBV9	TRBJ2-5	TGTGCCAGCAGCGTAGCGGGAGGGCCGGGAGAGACCCAGTACTTC	CASSVAGGPGETQYF
NA	many	TRBV18	TRBJ1-6	TGTGCCAGCTCACCAGACGGGGTTGGTTCACCCCTCCACTTT	CASSPDGVGSPLHF
NA	many	TRBV2	TRBJ2-5	TGTGCCAGCAGTTCGACAGCAAACCAAGAGACCCAGTACTTC	CASSSTANQETQYF
NA	NA	TRBV2	TRBJ2-5	TGTGCCAGCAGGCAGTGGGGGGACTCAGAGACCCAGTACTTC	CASRQWGDSETQYF
NA	NA	TRBV2	TRBJ1-5	TGTGCCAGCATGCCGGCCGGTTCGGGAGGGGCTCAGCCCCAGCATTTT	CASMPAGSGGAQPQHF
TRBD1	many	TRBV10-3	TRBJ1-2	TGTGCCATCCGGGACAGGGGAGTTTGGCGGAGCCACTATGGCTACACCTTC	CAIRDRGVWRSHYGYTF
NA	NA	TRBV7-6	TRBJ1-1	TGTGCCAGCAGCTTAGCGTTTGGGGGGAACACTGAAGCTTTCTTT	CASSLAFGGNTEAFF
NA	NA	TRBV28	TRBJ2-2	TGTGCCAGCAGTTTTGGAGCGATCACCGGGGAGCTGTTTTTT	CASSFGAITGELFF
TRBD1	many	TRBV2	TRBJ1-5	TGTGCCAGCAAACCGGGACAGGGAAGATTTCAGCCCCAGCATTTT	CASKPGQGRFQPQHF
NA	NA	TRBV10-3	TRBJ2-7	TGTGCCAGCAGGAAGCCTAGCGTCTACGAGCAGTACTTC	CASRKPSVYEQYF